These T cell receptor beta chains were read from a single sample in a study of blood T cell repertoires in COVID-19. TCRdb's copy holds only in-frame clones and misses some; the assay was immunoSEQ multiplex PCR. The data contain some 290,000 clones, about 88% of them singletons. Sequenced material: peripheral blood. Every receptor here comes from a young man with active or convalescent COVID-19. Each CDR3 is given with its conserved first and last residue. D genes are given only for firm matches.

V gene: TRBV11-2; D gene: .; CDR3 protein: CASSVSRNEKLFF
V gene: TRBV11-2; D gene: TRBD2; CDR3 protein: CASSLFQGGETQYF
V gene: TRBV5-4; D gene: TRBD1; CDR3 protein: CASSTDRGTDTQYF
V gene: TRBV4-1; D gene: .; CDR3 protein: CASSQGWTVGATGANVLTF
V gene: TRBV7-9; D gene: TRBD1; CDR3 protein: CASGQGAREQYF
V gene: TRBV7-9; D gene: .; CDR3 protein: CASSLDRTADRYNEQFF
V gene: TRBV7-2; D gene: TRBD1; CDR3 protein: CASSADRGQPQHF
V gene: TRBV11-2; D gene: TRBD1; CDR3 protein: CASSLNRGETQYF
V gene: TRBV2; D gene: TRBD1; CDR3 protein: CASTEGGGGAFF
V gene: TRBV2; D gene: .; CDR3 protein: CASTANLPFHEQYF
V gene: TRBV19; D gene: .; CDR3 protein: CASSITYSNQPQHF
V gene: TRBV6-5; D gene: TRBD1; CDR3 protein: CASITGGTGEQFF
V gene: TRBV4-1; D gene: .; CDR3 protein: CASSHNKGGTPISGELFF
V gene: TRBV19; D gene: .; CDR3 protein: CASSLGDFEAFF
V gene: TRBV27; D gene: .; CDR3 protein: CASSLTPPTGVNEQFF
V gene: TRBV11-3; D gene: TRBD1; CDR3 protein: CASSLVNRGGTEAFF
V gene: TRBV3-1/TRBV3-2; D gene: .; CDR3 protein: CASSLQGASGELFF
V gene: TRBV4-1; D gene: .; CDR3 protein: CASSQVGGRSPLHF
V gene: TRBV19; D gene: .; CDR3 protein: CASSNAVRYGYTF
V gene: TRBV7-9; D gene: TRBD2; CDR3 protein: CASLSGGSGEQFF
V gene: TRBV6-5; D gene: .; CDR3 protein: CASRHGWGGNYGYTF
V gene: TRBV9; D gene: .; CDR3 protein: CASSVGEGAGANVLTF
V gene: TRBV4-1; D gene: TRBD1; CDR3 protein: CASSQVGRGQAGELFF
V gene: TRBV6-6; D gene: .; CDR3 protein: CASSLSRLAKNIQYF
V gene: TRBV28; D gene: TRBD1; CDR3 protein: CASSSQGAPNTGELFF
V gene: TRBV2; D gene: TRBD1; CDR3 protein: CASSPGAGQGRFQPQHF
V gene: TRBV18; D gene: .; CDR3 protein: CASSPGQGNSPLHF
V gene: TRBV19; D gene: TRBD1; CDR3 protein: CARKAWTGNYGYTF
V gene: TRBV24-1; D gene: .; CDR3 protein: CATSDSRRGRTEAFF
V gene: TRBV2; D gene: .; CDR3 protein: CASSLQGNTEAFF
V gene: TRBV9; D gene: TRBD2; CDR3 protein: CASSETSGSLNTQYF
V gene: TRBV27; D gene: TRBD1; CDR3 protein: CASSPPSGTGGNTIYF
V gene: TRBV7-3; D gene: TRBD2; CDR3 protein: CASSVRLAEVNEQFF
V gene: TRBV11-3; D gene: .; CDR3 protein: CASSLDLTGLGYNEQFF
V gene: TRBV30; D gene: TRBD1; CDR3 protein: CAWSAGTGQGNTIYF
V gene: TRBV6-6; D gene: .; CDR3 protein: CASSRGDYGYTF
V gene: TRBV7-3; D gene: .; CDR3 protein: CASSLNPGLPNTEAFF
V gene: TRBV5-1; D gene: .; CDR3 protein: CASSFGGVKDTQYF
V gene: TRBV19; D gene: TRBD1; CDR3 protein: CASGNRDRGFWPQHF
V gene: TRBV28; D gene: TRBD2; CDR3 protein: CASSTRWRASGGVPYEQYF
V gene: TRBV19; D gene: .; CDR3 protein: CASGGSNQPQHF
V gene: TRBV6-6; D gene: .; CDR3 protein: CATGPGQVTGELFF
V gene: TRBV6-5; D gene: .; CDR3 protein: CASSYDTYYGYTF
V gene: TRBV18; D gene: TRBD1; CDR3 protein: CASSPGTEGYGYTF
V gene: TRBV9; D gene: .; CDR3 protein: CASSAGTSPNEKLFF